These 4 T cell receptor beta chains originate from one sample sequenced in a study of T cell repertoires in cytomegalovirus infection. TCRdb reanalysed the reads using MiXCR and keeps one entry per CDR3 protein. This sample yields about 130,000 distinct CDR3 sequences, of which 20% to 30% are seen a single time; 34% belongs to the top ten. Their antigen targets remain unknown. The sample was PBMCs, sequenced either directly or after in vitro stimulation (not recorded which). All receptors come from a human donor in good health (CMV status not recorded). Some clones in this sample may be carry-over from other donors' samples.

Regarding this clonotype: The junction differs from germline at one of its ends, possibly a read error. V gene TRBV5-3 combines with J gene TRBJ2-7; 13 positions match TRBD2. TRBV5-3 is noted as an ORF with a role that remains uncertain. The length of the CDR3 is 13 residues. CDR3 in DNA: TGTGCCAGCAGCTTGGGACTAGCGGGGGAGCAGTACTTC. Residues: CASSLGLAGEQYF.

This clonotype has more than one count but fewer than ten. The J gene is TRBJ2-3, the V gene TRBV5-4; tentative D call: TRBD2 (6 bases). This CDR3 has 14 residues. Per the germline V gene, CDR1 is SGHNT and CDR2 is YYREEE (reference sequence). The V end lost 4 bases, the J end lost 2 bases, and 11 bases lay between the germline ends. CDR3 in DNA: TGTGCCAGCAGCATTAGCGGTCTCACAGATACGCAGTATTTT. Translating gives CASSISGLTDTQYF. Supplemented by reference TRBV5-4 and TRBJ2-3, the full variable domain reads ETGVTQSPTHLIKTRGQQVTLRCSSQSGHNTVSWYQQALGQGPQFIFQYYREEENGRGNFPPRFSGLQFPNYSSELNVNALELDDSALYLCASSISGLTDTQYFGPGTRLTVL.

This clonotype appeared many times. The J gene is TRBJ2-2, the V gene TRBV7-8; 9 bases are shared with TRBD2. The CDR3 contains 17 residues. Germline V gene lookup returns CDR1 SGHVS and CDR2 FQNEAQ. V shed 4 bases, J shed 6 bases, and the junction held 12 bases outside the gene matches. Here the CDR3 reads CASSWGGRALSAGELFF. CDR3 bases: TGTGCCAGCAGCTGGGGCGGGAGGGCCTTGAGTGCCGGGGAGCTGTTTTTT.

The chain couples TRBV9 to TRBJ1-3, with 7 bases fitting TRBD1. The V gene end was trimmed by 3 bases and the J gene end by 0 bases; junction bases not matched to a gene: 6. The CDR3 sequence is 16 residues long. Germline assignment: CDR1 SGDLS and CDR2 YYNGEE. The CDR3 spells CASSEGQFFSGNTIYF. In DNA, the CDR3 is TGTGCCAGCAGCGAGGGACAGTTCTTCTCTGGAAACACCATATATTTT.